This T cell receptor (beta chain) comes out of a study of CD8+ T cells in alopecia areata. Study-level points and caveats: Although TCR sharing was seen in mice, sharing across patients was less clear, possibly for HLA-related reasons.

Germline V gives CDR1 MDHEN, CDR2 SYDVKM. CDR3 length equals 18 residues. The ends lost 4 bases at V and 2 bases at J; junction bases unmatched: 11. This clone was seen only a few times. Its antigen is as yet unknown. RNA was extracted and reverse transcribed into cDNA as the sequencing template. TCRdb's table, derived via immunoSEQ multiplex PCR, lists solely in-frame clones and lacks some. The data contain about 110,000 clones, around 59% of them singletons. The sample taken for sequencing was CD8+ T cells sorted from blood. The V gene is TRBV28, the J gene TRBJ1-2; 12 bases line up with TRBD1. The sequence came from a human donor in good health. The CDR3 reads CASSSLGTGGRGNYGYTF. CDR3 nucleotide sequence: TGTGCCAGCAGTTCCCTTGGGACAGGGGGCCGGGGCAACTATGGCTACACCTTC.